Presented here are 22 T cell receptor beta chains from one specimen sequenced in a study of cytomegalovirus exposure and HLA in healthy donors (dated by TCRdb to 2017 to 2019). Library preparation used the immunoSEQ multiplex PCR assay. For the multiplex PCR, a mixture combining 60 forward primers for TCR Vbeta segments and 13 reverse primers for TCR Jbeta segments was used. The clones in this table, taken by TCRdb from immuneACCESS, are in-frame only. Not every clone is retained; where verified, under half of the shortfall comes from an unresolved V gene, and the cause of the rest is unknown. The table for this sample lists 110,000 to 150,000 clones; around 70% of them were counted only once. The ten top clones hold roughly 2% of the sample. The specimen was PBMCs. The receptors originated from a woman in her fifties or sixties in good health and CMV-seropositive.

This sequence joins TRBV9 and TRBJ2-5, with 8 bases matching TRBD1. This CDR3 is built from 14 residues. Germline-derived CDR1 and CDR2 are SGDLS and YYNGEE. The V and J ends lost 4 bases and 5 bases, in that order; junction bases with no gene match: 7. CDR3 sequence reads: CASSSRTGRETQYF. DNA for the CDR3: TGTGCCAGCAGCTCAAGGACAGGGAGGGAGACCCAGTACTTC.

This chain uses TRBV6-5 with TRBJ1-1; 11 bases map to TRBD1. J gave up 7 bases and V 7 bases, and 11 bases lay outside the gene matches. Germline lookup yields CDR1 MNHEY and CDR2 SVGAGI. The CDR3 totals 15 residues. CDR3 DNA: TGTGCCAGCAACGGACAGGGGGCCGGACGATTTGAAGCTTTCTTT. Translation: CASNGQGAGRFEAFF.

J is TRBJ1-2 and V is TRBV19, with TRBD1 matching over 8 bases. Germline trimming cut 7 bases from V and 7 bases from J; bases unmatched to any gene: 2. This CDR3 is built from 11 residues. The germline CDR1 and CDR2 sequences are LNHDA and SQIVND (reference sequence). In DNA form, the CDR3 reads TGTGCCAGTAAGGACAGGGCTGGCTACACCTTC. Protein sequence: CASKDRAGYTF.

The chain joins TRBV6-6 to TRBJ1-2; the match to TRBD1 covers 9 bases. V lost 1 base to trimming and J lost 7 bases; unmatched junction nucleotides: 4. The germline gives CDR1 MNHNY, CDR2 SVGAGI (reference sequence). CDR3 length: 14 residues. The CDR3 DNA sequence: TGTGCCAGCAGTTACTTTCGACAGGGGGGTGGCTACACCTTC. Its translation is CASSYFRQGGGYTF.

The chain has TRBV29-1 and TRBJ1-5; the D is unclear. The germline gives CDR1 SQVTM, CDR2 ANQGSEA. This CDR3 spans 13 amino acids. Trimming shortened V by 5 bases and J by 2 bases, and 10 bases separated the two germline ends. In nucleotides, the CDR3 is TGCAGCGTTCGCCCTGCGGGCAATCAGCCCCAGCATTTT. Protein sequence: CSVRPAGNQPQHF.

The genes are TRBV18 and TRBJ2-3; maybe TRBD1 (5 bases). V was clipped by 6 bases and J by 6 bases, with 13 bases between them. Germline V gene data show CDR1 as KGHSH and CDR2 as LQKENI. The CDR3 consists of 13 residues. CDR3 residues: CASSGTGGDTQYF. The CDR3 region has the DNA TGTGCCAGCTCGGGTACAGGTGGGGATACGCAGTATTTT.

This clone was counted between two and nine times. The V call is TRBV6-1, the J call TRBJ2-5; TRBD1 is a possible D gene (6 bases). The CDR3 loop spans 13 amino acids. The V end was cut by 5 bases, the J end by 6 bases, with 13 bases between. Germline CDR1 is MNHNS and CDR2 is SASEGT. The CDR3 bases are TGTGCCAGCAGTTTTGACAGGAGTCAGACCCAGTACTTC. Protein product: CASSFDRSQTQYF.

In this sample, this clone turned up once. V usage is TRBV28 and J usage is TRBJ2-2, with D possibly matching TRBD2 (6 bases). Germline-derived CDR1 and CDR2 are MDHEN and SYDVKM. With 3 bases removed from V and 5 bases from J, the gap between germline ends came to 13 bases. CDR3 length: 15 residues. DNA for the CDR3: TGTGCCAGCAGTTTGGAGCTAGGAGGGACCGGGGAGCTGTTTTTT. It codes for CASSLELGGTGELFF.

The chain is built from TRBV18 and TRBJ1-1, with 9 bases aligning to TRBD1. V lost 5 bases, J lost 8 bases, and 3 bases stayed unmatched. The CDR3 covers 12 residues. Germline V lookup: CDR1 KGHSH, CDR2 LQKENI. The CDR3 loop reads CASSTGGDEAFF. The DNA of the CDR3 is TGTGCCAGCTCAACAGGGGGCGACGAAGCTTTCTTT. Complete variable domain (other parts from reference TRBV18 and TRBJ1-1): NAGVMQNPRHLVRRRGQEARLRCSPMKGHSHVYWYRQLPEEGLKFMVYLQKENIIDESGMPKERFSAEFPKEGPSILRIQQVVRGDSAAYFCASSTGGDEAFFGQGTRLTVV.

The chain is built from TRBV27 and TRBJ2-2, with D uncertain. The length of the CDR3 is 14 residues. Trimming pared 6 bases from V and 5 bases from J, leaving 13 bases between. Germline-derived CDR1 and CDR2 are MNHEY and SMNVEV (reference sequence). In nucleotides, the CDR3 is TGTGCCAGCAGCCCCGCTTACGGGACCGGGGAGCTGTTTTTT. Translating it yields CASSPAYGTGELFF.

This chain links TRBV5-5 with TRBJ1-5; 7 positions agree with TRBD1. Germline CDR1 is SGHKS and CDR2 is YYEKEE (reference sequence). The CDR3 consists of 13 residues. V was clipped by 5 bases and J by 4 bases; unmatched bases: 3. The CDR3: CASSEQGNQPQHF. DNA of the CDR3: TGTGCCAGCAGTGAACAGGGGAATCAGCCCCAGCATTTT.

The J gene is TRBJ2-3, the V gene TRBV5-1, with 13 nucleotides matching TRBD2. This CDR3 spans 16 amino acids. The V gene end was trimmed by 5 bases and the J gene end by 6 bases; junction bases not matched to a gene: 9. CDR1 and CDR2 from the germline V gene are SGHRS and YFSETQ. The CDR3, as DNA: TGCGCCAGCAGACATGGACTAGCGGGAGACATGGATACGCAGTATTTT. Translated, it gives CASRHGLAGDMDTQYF.

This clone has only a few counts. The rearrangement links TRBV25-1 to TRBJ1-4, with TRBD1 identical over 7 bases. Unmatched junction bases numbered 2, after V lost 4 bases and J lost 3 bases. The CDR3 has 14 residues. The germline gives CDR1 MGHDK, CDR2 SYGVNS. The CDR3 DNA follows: TGTGCCAGCAGTGTGGGACAGCCTAATGAAAAACTGTTTTTT. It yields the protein CASSVGQPNEKLFF.

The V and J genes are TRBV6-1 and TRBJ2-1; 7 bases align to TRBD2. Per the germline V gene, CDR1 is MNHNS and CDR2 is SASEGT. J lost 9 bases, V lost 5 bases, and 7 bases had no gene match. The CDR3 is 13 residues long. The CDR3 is CASSNREVGEQFF. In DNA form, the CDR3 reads TGTGCCAGCAGTAACCGGGAGGTCGGTGAGCAGTTCTTC.

The CDR3 DNA reads TGCGCCAGCAGCACGGGACTAGCGGGAGAGACCCAGTACTTC. This sequence encodes CASSTGLAGETQYF. The chain recombines TRBV5-1 with TRBJ2-5, with TRBD2 matching over 12 bases. Unmatched junction bases numbered 2, after V lost 4 bases and J lost 4 bases. The germline gives CDR1 SGHRS, CDR2 YFSETQ. The CDR3 spans 14 residues.

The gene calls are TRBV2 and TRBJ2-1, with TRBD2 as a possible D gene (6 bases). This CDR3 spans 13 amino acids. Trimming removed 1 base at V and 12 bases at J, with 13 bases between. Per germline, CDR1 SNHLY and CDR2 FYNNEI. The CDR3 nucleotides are TGTGCCAGCAGTGAAGTGGGGAGGTTCGGGCAGTTCTTC. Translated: CASSEVGRFGQFF.

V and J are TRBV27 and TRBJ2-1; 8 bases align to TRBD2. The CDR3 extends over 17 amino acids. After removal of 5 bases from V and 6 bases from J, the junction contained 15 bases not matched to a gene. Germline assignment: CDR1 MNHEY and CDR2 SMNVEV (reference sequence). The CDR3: CASSGGPGSGATNEQFF. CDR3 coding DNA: TGTGCCAGCAGTGGAGGACCGGGTAGCGGGGCCACCAATGAGCAGTTCTTC.

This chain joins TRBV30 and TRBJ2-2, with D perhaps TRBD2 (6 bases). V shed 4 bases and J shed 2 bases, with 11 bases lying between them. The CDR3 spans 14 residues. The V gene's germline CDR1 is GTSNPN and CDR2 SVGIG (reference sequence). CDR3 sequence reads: CAWMGLPNTGELFF. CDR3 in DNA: TGTGCCTGGATGGGACTTCCTAACACCGGGGAGCTGTTTTTT.

The CDR3 here is CASSELGQGFGYTF. CDR3 nucleotides: TGTGCCAGCAGTGAACTCGGACAGGGTTTTGGCTACACCTTC. This chain links TRBV6-1 with TRBJ1-2; the match to TRBD1 covers 8 bases. J gave up 7 bases and V 2 bases, and 6 bases lay outside the gene matches. The germline V gene encodes CDR1 MNHNS and CDR2 SASEGT. The CDR3 has 14 amino acids.

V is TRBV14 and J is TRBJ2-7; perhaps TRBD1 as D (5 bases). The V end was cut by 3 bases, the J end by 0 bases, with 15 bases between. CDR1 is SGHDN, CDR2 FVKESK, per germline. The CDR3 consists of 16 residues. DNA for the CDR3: TGTGCCAGCAGCCACCTTCCGGGCGACAGCTCCTACGAGCAGTACTTC. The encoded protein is CASSHLPGDSSYEQYF.

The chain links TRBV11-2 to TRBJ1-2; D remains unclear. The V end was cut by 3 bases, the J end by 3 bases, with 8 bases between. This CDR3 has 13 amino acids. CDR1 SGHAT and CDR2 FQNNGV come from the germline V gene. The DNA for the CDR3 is TGTGCCAGCAGCTTTGCCGGAGACTATGGCTACACCTTC. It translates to CASSFAGDYGYTF.

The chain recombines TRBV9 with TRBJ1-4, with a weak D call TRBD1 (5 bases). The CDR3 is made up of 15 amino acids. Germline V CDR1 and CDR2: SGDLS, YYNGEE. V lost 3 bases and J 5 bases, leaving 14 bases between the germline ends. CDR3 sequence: CASSGVSGGNEKLFF. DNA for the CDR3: TGTGCCAGCAGCGGTGTCTCGGGGGGAAATGAAAAACTGTTTTTT. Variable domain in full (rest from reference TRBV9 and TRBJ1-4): DSGVTQTPKHLITATGQRVTLRCSPRSGDLSVYWYQQSLDQGLQFLIQYYNGEERAKGNILERFSAQQFPDLHSELNLSSLELGDSALYFCASSGVSGGNEKLFFGSGTQLSVL.